This T cell receptor beta chain is from a study of long-term antiretroviral therapy in people with HIV. Study-wide background: The study's earliest collections predate the 2015 immediate-ART recommendation by about a decade.

Broader study findings: An increase in diversity followed ART, yet levels stayed below transplant donor controls.

This CDR3 is 15 amino acids long. Between the trimmed V and J ends, which lost 1 base and 5 bases, there was a span of 15 bases. Germline CDR1 SGDLS, CDR2 YYNGEE. As to this clone: Its antigen remains unidentified.

Running of the v3.0 immunoSEQ assay took place at survey level. TCRdb's table, derived via immunoSEQ multiplex PCR, lists solely in-frame clones and lacks some. The sample records some 17,000 clones, more than 60% being singletons. Every HIV-positive participant received treatment in the United States. Specimens retained about 0.95-10 million cryopreserved PBMC preceding DNA extraction. The J gene is TRBJ2-5, the V gene TRBV9; D ambiguous. The clonotype originates from a man aged 25-40 years with HIV. Sample: unsorted PBMCs, taken less than 2.2 years before starting antiretroviral therapy. CDR3 in amino acids: CASSVNQAPRETQYF. DNA of the CDR3: TGTGCCAGCAGCGTAAACCAGGCCCCGCGGGAGACCCAGTACTTC.